Listed below are T cell receptor beta chains from one sample, sequenced in a study of cytomegalovirus exposure and HLA in healthy donors. Method: immunoSEQ multiplex PCR; TCRdb's copy keeps in-frame clones and lacks some. The sample has 150,000 or so clones, over 65% seen once. Sequencing used PBMCs. The origin of the receptors is a man aged 18 to 29 in good health and CMV-seropositive. Both conserved end residues are part of each CDR3. Each record gives: J gene, D gene, V gene, clone size, CDR3 DNA, CDR3 protein. The D gene is left open where the match is weak. Clone size is shown for a subset of rows, as once, few, many or a class of expanded clone.

TRBJ2-7	TRBD1	TRBV27	NA	TGTGCCAGCAGTGCCCGACAGGGCGGGCACGAGCAGTACTTC	CASSARQGGHEQYF
TRBJ2-5	NA	TRBV6-4	NA	TGTGCCAGCATTGCGCCCAGGGTACAAGAGACCCAGTACTTC	CASIAPRVQETQYF
TRBJ2-7	TRBD2	TRBV11-3	NA	TGTGCCAGCAGCCCCGGACTAGCGGGGGCCTACGAGCAGTACTTC	CASSPGLAGAYEQYF
TRBJ2-7	TRBD1	TRBV7-8	once	TGTGCCAGCAGCTCAGTCCTGCGGGACAGGGACCACGAGCAGTACTTC	CASSSVLRDRDHEQYF
TRBJ2-7	NA	TRBV11-2	NA	TGTGCCAGCAGCCTCAGCCGGGGGACAGACTACGAGCAGTACTTC	CASSLSRGTDYEQYF
TRBJ2-3	NA	TRBV30	few	TGTGCCTGGAGTGTACCAGGCCCCCCGGGGGATACGCAGTATTTT	CAWSVPGPPGDTQYF
TRBJ2-1	NA	TRBV6-6	NA	TGTGCCAGTCGGGGGACCGAAAACAATGAGCAGTTCTTC	CASRGTENNEQFF
TRBJ2-1	TRBD2	TRBV5-5	NA	TGTGCCAGCAGCTCTAGCGGGGATGAGCAGTTCTTC	CASSSSGDEQFF
TRBJ1-3	NA	TRBV6-5	once	TGTGCCAGCAGTGCAGGGCCTGGAAACACCATATATTTT	CASSAGPGNTIYF
TRBJ2-2	NA	TRBV4-2	few	TGTGCCAGCAGCCAAGAGGGAGGAATGAACACCGGGGAGCTGTTTTTT	CASSQEGGMNTGELFF
TRBJ2-7	NA	TRBV4-3	NA	TGCGCCAGCAGCCAAAATACTGGGCAGGCGTCCAATGGGCAGTACTTC	CASSQNTGQASNGQYF
TRBJ2-1	NA	TRBV27	NA	TGTGCCAGCAGTTTTGGCGGCTCCTACAATGAGCAGTTCTTC	CASSFGGSYNEQFF
TRBJ1-1	NA	TRBV18	NA	TGTGCCAGCTCACCAATGGGGGGGACTGAAGCTTTCTTT	CASSPMGGTEAFF
TRBJ2-2	TRBD2	TRBV2	NA	TGTGCCAGCAGGCCCTATAGCGGGGGGAACACCGGGGAGCTGTTTTTT	CASRPYSGGNTGELFF
TRBJ2-1	NA	TRBV4-2	NA	TGTGCCAGCAGCCCAACGGGGTTGGCCCACTCCTACAATGAGCAGTTCTTC	CASSPTGLAHSYNEQFF
TRBJ2-3	NA	TRBV7-6	once	TGTGCCAGCAGCTTCGTAGCTATAGGAAACACAGATACGCAGTATTTT	CASSFVAIGNTDTQYF
TRBJ1-6	NA	TRBV7-2	NA	TGTGCCAGCAGCTTAGGGGTTGAGGATTCACCCCTCCACTTT	CASSLGVEDSPLHF
TRBJ2-3	TRBD2	TRBV9	NA	TGTGCCAGCAGCACCGGACTAGTCGGGGTAGATACGCAGTATTTT	CASSTGLVGVDTQYF
TRBJ1-1	TRBD1	TRBV27	NA	TGTGCCAGCTACGGACAGGGAATGGTAACTGAAGCTTTCTTT	CASYGQGMVTEAFF
TRBJ2-1	NA	TRBV7-3	NA	TGTGCCAGCAGCTTTTCGGCAGGAAGGTACAATGAGCAGTTCTTC	CASSFSAGRYNEQFF
TRBJ2-7	NA	TRBV5-4	NA	TGTGCCAGTTTCGTCTGGGGTGGCGGGTACGAGCAGTACTTC	CASFVWGGGYEQYF
TRBJ1-1	NA	TRBV2	NA	TGTGCCAGCAGTGAATACAGGAACACTGAAGCTTTCTTT	CASSEYRNTEAFF
TRBJ1-1	NA	TRBV5-1	few	TGCGCCAGCAGCTTGTTAGAGAACACTGAAGCTTTCTTT	CASSLLENTEAFF
TRBJ1-2	NA	TRBV7-9	NA	TGTGCCAGCAGCCCCGGCGGGGGCGGAGGCTACACCTTC	CASSPGGGGGYTF
TRBJ2-7	TRBD2	TRBV6-1	NA	TGTGCCAGCAGGGCAACTAGCGGGAGCCCCTACGAGCAGTACTTC	CASRATSGSPYEQYF
TRBJ1-6	NA	TRBV7-6	NA	TGTGCCAGCAGCTTAGCTTCGAGCAGCGGTTGGAATTCACCCCTCCACTTT	CASSLASSSGWNSPLHF
TRBJ2-7	TRBD1	TRBV25-1	NA	TGTGCCAGCAGTGAAGCGGGACAGGGACGCTCCTACGAGCAGTACTTC	CASSEAGQGRSYEQYF
TRBJ1-4	TRBD1	TRBV6-1	NA	TGTGCCAGCAGTCCCGGGGACAGACGAAATGAAAAACTGTTTTTT	CASSPGDRRNEKLFF
TRBJ2-1	NA	TRBV7-9	NA	TGTGCCAGCAGCCATCCGGGACTCCAGTTCTTC	CASSHPGLQFF